This T cell receptor (beta chain) emerged from a study of cytomegalovirus exposure and HLA in healthy donors. Study-level findings and limits: It was taken for granted in presence/absence analyses that sequencing depth across donors was roughly uniform.

Comment on this clone: Antigen: not known.

PCR employed 60 Vbeta and 13 Jbeta primers. Assay used: immunoSEQ multiplex PCR; TCRdb lists only in-frame clones, some missing. Of tens of thousands of clones listed, about 75% were seen once; the top ten hold approximately 6%. Deletions cut 0 bases from V and 6 bases from J, with 26 bases between. The germline CDR1 and CDR2 sequences are LNHNV and YYDKDF (reference sequence). The CDR3 contains 19 residues. Source material: PBMCs. V and J are TRBV15 and TRBJ1-2; TRBD1 is a possible D gene (5 bases). The sequence was obtained from a female donor in good health and CMV-seronegative. In DNA form, the CDR3 reads TGTGCCACCAGCAGAGATAAATGGGGCAGGAGATCTAACGAAGATGGCTACACCTTC. It specifies CATSRDKWGRRSNEDGYTF. Together with reference TRBV15 and TRBJ1-2, the CDR3 gives the full variable domain: DAMVIQNPRYQVTQFGKPVTLSCSQTLNHNVMYWYQQKSSQAPKLLFHYYDKDFNNEADTPDNFQSRRPNTSFCFLDIRSPGLGDTAMYLCATSRDKWGRRSNEDGYTFGSGTRLTVV.